The following is a T cell receptor (beta chain) sequence with its context. Its antigen is still unknown. PCR was performed a second time for roughly 7 to 12 cycles using a sample-barcoded 5' primer and a J-beta primer mix. MiXCR, applied by TCRdb to the 5' RACE reads, yields one record per CDR3 protein. The table includes about 720,000 distinct CDR3 sequences, roughly 25% detected once. The data are from a study of blood T cells in healthy people across ages. Regarding the study as a whole: Unsorted PBMC input precluded a conclusive naive versus antigen-experienced comparison.

The same data also went into a second study, on T cells of mothers and their children. That report notes: Healthy Caucasian mothers, a few in number, and their six children were the donors.

The specimen sequenced was blood. The source is a boy aged 5-17 years in good health.

The CDR3 protein is CASRGQRTEAFF. The CDR3 DNA reads as TGTGCCAGCAGAGGACAAAGGACTGAAGCTTTCTTT. The V and J genes are TRBV6-4 and TRBJ1-1; a possible D gene is TRBD1 (5 bases). V lost 6 bases, J lost 5 bases, and 10 bases lay in between. Germline V gene data show CDR1 as MRHNA and CDR2 as SNTAGT. CDR3 length equals 12 residues.